Following are 3 T cell receptor beta chains from one sample sequenced in a study of graft-versus-host responses after intestinal transplantation. No antigens are known for them. Method: immunoSEQ multiplex PCR; TCRdb's copy keeps in-frame clones and lacks some. The sample gives 85,000 to 100,000 clones, approximately 90% of which show up once; approximately 0.32% is in the top ten. The sequencing used unstimulated CD4+ T cells sorted from spleen or lymph node cells, collected before transplant. Every receptor here comes from a human donor who was the organ donor for an intestinal transplant.

This chain uses TRBV30 with TRBJ2-4; D may be TRBD1 (6 bases). The ends were cut back, 3 bases at V and 5 bases at J, with 11 bases in the middle. Looked up from germline, CDR1 is GTSNPN and CDR2 is SVGIG (reference sequence). The CDR3 spans 13 residues. The CDR3, as DNA: TGTGCCTGGAGCCGGGACATCGAAAACATTCAGTACTTC. Its protein is CAWSRDIENIQYF.

This clone was seen only once. The V call is TRBV5-1, the J call TRBJ2-6, with D possibly being TRBD1 (6 bases). CDR3 length equals 18 residues. V was shortened by 0 bases and J by 0 bases, with 13 bases between the two germline ends. The germline CDR1 and CDR2 sequences are SGHRS and YFSETQ. The CDR3 nucleotides read TGCGCCAGCAGCTTGGTACAGGGCGATAGCTCTGGGGCCAACGTCCTGACTTTC. Its translation: CASSLVQGDSSGANVLTF. The whole variable domain, filled in from reference TRBV5-1 and TRBJ2-6, reads KAGVTQTPRYLIKTRGQQVTLSCSPISGHRSVSWYQQTPGQGLQFLFEYFSETQRNKGNFPGRFSGRQFSNSRSEMNVSTLELGDSALYLCASSLVQGDSSGANVLTFGAGSRLTVL.

V and J are TRBV19 and TRBJ1-3, with 7 bases matching TRBD1. V lost 3 bases, J lost 2 bases, and 10 bases stayed unmatched. Germline V lookup: CDR1 LNHDA, CDR2 SQIVND (reference sequence). The CDR3 length is 17 residues. This CDR3 reads CASSIGRGYVPGNTIYF. In nucleotides, the CDR3 is TGTGCCAGTAGTATTGGCAGGGGGTATGTTCCTGGAAACACCATATATTTT.